The source of this T cell receptor (beta chain) is a study of blood T cell repertoires in COVID-19 (dated by TCRdb to about 2020). For context, the study as a whole: The collaborator samples originated in the United States, Italy and Spain and spanned the acute and convalescent phases of COVID-19. The prospective study material was composed of cDNA or gDNA derived from T cells, B-cell-depleted T cells, or PBMCs. Deeply sampled blood TCRbeta repertoires from subjects exposed to, actively infected with, or recovered from COVID-19 were included in the dataset. A freely available public database, intended as a resource for researchers studying the immune response to SARS-CoV-2, is where the repertoires were released. The samples were drawn from the first 160 participants of the ongoing ImmuneRACE study and from 1,254 subjects provided by 6 global collaborators. The sample metadata nearly always contained a de-identified subject ID, COVID-19 status, age in years and sex. Where HLA class I and class II types were available, the types were taken from metadata supplied by the sample provider, not from assay-based typing.

Each collaborating institution followed its own protocols to collect whole blood in K2EDTA tubes. Collaborator samples were shipped for TCRbeta analysis as frozen whole blood, isolated PBMCs, or DNA extracted from either sample type. The investigation overall reported the following: How much clinical and demographic metadata was included differed by source and by participant, and the metadata was provided uncurated.

Sequences SGHTA (CDR1) and FQGTGA (CDR2) are obtained from the germline V gene. The CDR3 starts with the cysteine, ends with the phenylalanine, and has 15 residues. Kept here is only the CDR3 DNA, which spans 45 bases and is read in frame from base 1. Germline trimming amounts to 5 bases on V and 6 bases on J, with 9 as the count of junction bases outside the gene matches. In the case of this clone: The antigen this receptor binds is unknown. Base-call qualities are not available, and no considerably larger clone is one nucleotide away.

TCRbeta CDR3 regions were amplified from genomic DNA by means of the immunoSEQ Assay, a bias-controlled multiplex PCR. On the study's bioinformatics: Within the assay, amplification of reference gene primers was used to estimate how many nucleated cells each sample contained. Sequence reads were collapsed and filtered to measure the absolute abundance of every unique TCRbeta CDR3 rearrangement. For each sample, productive Simpson clonality was calculated as the square root of Simpson's diversity index across productive rearrangements. Held by TCRdb, this immuneACCESS table contains in-frame sequences only and omits some clones. Under half of the omission traces to an unresolved V gene where checked; the cause of the rest is unknown. D and trimming were read from the DNA, whereas the V and J calls and clone size are those reported in that table. A total of approximately 140,000 clones appear in this sample, approximately 90% of them only once. Roughly 4.5% of the sample is taken by the ten largest.

The chain was built from TRBV7-3 and TRBJ2-3; 9 middle bases align to TRBD2. The receptor's source is a woman in her sixties or seventies with active or convalescent COVID-19. The source material was peripheral blood. This receptor has the CDR3 CASSQGRGGLDTQYF. DNA sequence: TGTGCCAGCAGCCAAGGGCGGGGGGGACTGGATACGCAGTATTTT.